The 23 T cell receptor beta chains listed next were all sequenced from one sample in a study of T cell responses to AZD1222 COVID-19 vaccine. The data were produced by immunoSEQ multiplex PCR, yet TCRdb's version contains in-frame clones alone and is incomplete. The data hold just under 85,000 clones, with about 82% observed a single time. This material consisted of peripheral blood, taken on day 0 of AZD1222 vaccination. All receptors derive from an adult in good health.

The chain carries TRBV5-1 and TRBJ1-2; D ambiguous. CDR1 is SGHRS, CDR2 YFSETQ, per germline. This CDR3 region has 13 residues. The ends were cut back, 7 bases at V and 2 bases at J, with 12 bases in the middle. This chain's CDR3 is CASAEGSNYGYTF. The CDR3 bases are TGCGCCAGCGCGGAGGGATCGAACTATGGCTACACCTTC.

The chain carries TRBV15 and TRBJ1-2; D uncertain. The CDR3 loop spans 13 amino acids. Germline CDR1 and CDR2: LNHNV and YYDKDF (reference sequence). V was pared by 1 base and J by 2 bases, with 5 bases between. CDR3 bases: TGTGCCACCAGCAGAGGAGGGAACTATGGCTACACCTTC. It yields the protein CATSRGGNYGYTF. Complete variable domain (other parts from reference TRBV15 and TRBJ1-2): DAMVIQNPRYQVTQFGKPVTLSCSQTLNHNVMYWYQQKSSQAPKLLFHYYDKDFNNEADTPDNFQSRRPNTSFCFLDIRSPGLGDTAMYLCATSRGGNYGYTFGSGTRLTVV.

The gene calls are TRBV6-5 and TRBJ1-2, with 7 bases lining up with TRBD1. CDR1 MNHEY and CDR2 SVGAGI come from the germline V gene. The length of the CDR3 is 15 residues. J was trimmed by 3 bases and V by 5 bases; bases with no gene match: 9. In DNA, the CDR3 is TGTGCCAGCAGTCCTCTGACAGGGCTGTACTATGGCTACACCTTC. Its protein product is CASSPLTGLYYGYTF.

The chain has TRBV7-2 and TRBJ1-1, with a tentative D call TRBD1 (5 bases). Germline V gene data show CDR1 as SGHTA and CDR2 as FQGNSA. CDR3 length: 13 amino acids. The V gene lost 2 bases and the J gene lost 5 bases, with 9 bases spanning the gap. In DNA form, the CDR3 reads TGTGCCAGCAGCTTAATGGGGGGGACTGAAGCTTTCTTT. Translating it yields CASSLMGGTEAFF.

This clone has a handful of counts. This rearrangement joins TRBV3-1 (or the pseudogene TRBV3-2) to TRBJ2-7; 7 bases map to TRBD1. Germline lookup yields CDR1 LGHDT and CDR2 YNNKEL (reference sequence). The CDR3 extends over 19 amino acids. V shed 4 bases and J 0 bases; nucleotides not matched to a gene: 18. CDR3 nucleotide sequence: TGTGCCAGCAGCCCCATGTTCACCGAAACAGGGGCCTTCTCCTACGAGCAGTACTTC. The encoded protein is CASSPMFTETGAFSYEQYF.

This chain connects TRBV19 to TRBJ1-5; D call uncertain. Germline V gene data show CDR1 as LNHDA and CDR2 as SQIVND (reference sequence). The CDR3 has 12 residues. The V end was cut by 1 base, the J end by 6 bases, with 4 bases between. CDR3 in amino acids: CASSIVTQPQHF. DNA of the CDR3: TGTGCCAGTAGTATAGTGACTCAGCCCCAGCATTTT.

This chain connects TRBV25-1 to TRBJ2-1; 13 nucleotides agree with TRBD2. After removal of 0 bases from V and 8 bases from J, the junction contained 7 bases not matched to a gene. CDR3 size: 17 residues. CDR1 MGHDK and CDR2 SYGVNS come from the germline V gene. The CDR3 sequence: CASSEYLTSGRADEQFF. CDR3 in DNA: TGTGCCAGCAGTGAATATCTCACTAGCGGGAGGGCCGATGAGCAGTTCTTC.

This chain joins TRBV7-8 and TRBJ2-7; 7 bases are a match to TRBD2. Looked up from germline, CDR1 is SGHVS and CDR2 is FQNEAQ. This CDR3 is 15 amino acids long. J gave up 1 base and V 1 base, and 4 bases lay outside the gene matches. The CDR3 DNA follows: TGTGCCAGCAGCTTAGGCGGGGGAACATCCTACGAGCAGTACTTC. It codes for CASSLGGGTSYEQYF.

This clone came up a few times. One junction end disagrees with the germline gene, perhaps due to a read error. The rearrangement uses TRBV7-7 and TRBJ2-5; the match to TRBD1 covers 8 bases. This CDR3 has 15 residues. CDR1 and CDR2 (germline): SSHAT, FNYEAQ (reference sequence). The CDR3 loop reads CASSPTGVALETQYF. CDR3 sequence (DNA): TGTGCTAGCAGTCCGACAGGGGTGGCCTTAGAGACCCAGTACTTC. Looking up the rest from reference TRBV7-7 and TRBJ2-5 gives the full variable domain: GAGVSQSPRYKVTKRGQDVTLRCDPISSHATLYWYQQALGQGPEFLTYFNYEAQPDKSGLPSDRFSAERPEGSISTLTIQRTEQRDSAMYRCASSPTGVALETQYFGPGTRLLVL.

This clone showed up just once. The gene calls are TRBV3-1 (or the pseudogene TRBV3-2) and TRBJ2-4, with no clear D. CDR1 and CDR2 from the germline V gene are LGHDT and YNNKEL (reference sequence). The CDR3 loop spans 17 amino acids. V lost 0 bases to trimming and J lost 8 bases, with 20 bases between them. The CDR3 loop is CASSQDPASSRNHIQYF. CDR3 sequence (DNA): TGTGCCAGCAGCCAAGATCCGGCGTCTTCTAGGAACCACATTCAGTACTTC.

The rearrangement uses TRBV5-6 and TRBJ2-5; D unclear. CDR1 is SGHDT and CDR2 is YYEEEE in the germline V gene. The CDR3 length is 14 residues. Trimming shortened V by 3 bases and J by 0 bases, and 9 bases separated the two germline ends. CDR3 sequence reads: CASSWWADQETQYF. Here the CDR3 DNA reads TGTGCCAGCAGCTGGTGGGCAGACCAAGAGACCCAGTACTTC.

V and J are TRBV2 and TRBJ2-1, with 13 bases identical to TRBD2. The J segment lost 6 bases and the V segment lost 8 bases, leaving 4 bases of the junction unmatched. The germline V gene encodes CDR1 SNHLY and CDR2 FYNNEI. This CDR3 has 14 amino acids. The CDR3 coding sequence is TGTGCCAGCGGGACTAGCGGGGCCCTCAATGAGCAGTTCTTC. It encodes CASGTSGALNEQFF.

V is TRBV19 and J is TRBJ2-2; 7 bases are a match to TRBD1. This CDR3 region has 13 residues. Germline trimming cut 3 bases from V and 13 bases from J; bases unmatched to any gene: 8. CDR1 LNHDA and CDR2 SQIVND come from the germline V gene (reference sequence). The CDR3 DNA is TGTGCCAGTAGTATCGGACAGGCCCGGTGGCTGTTTTTT. Residues: CASSIGQARWLFF.

This sequence joins TRBV27 and TRBJ2-2; maybe TRBD2 (6 bases). Between the trimmed V and J ends, which lost 5 bases and 5 bases, there was a span of 15 bases. Looked up from germline, CDR1 is MNHEY and CDR2 is SMNVEV (reference sequence). There are 15 residues in the CDR3. CDR3 coding DNA: TGTGCCAGCAGTCCGCGGGAATGGTGGACCGGGGAGCTGTTTTTT. The encoded protein is CASSPREWWTGELFF.

The V and J genes are TRBV7-9 and TRBJ2-1; D is possibly TRBD1 (5 bases). Trimming cost V 3 bases and J 8 bases, with 8 bases left between them. The germline V gene has CDR1 SEHNR and CDR2 FQNEAQ (reference sequence). The CDR3 is 12 amino acids. CDR3 nucleotide sequence: TGTGCCAGCAGCTTGGGGCCCGATGAGCAGTTCTTC. As protein: CASSLGPDEQFF.

The V gene is TRBV2, the J gene TRBJ2-7, with a tentative D call TRBD2 (5 bases). CDR1 SNHLY and CDR2 FYNNEI come from the germline V gene. V was trimmed by 7 bases and J by 9 bases, leaving 16 bases between them. The CDR3 consists of 12 residues. The CDR3 sequence is CASTLVSEGQYF. The CDR3 DNA follows: TGTGCCAGCACGCTAGTTTCTGAGGGGCAGTACTTC.

About this clone itself: This specimen includes other DNA sequences encoding the same CDR3. The J gene is TRBJ1-1, the V gene TRBV5-5, with a tentative D call TRBD1 (5 bases). V shed 2 bases and J shed 5 bases, with 7 bases lying between them. CDR1 and CDR2 from the germline V gene are SGHKS and YYEKEE (reference sequence). The CDR3 runs 12 residues. The CDR3 DNA sequence: TGTGCCAGCAGCTTCCCAGGGACTGAAGCTTTCTTT. The encoded protein is CASSFPGTEAFF.

The chain combines TRBV7-3 with TRBJ2-7, with TRBD2 matching 11 bases. J was trimmed by 10 bases and V by 4 bases; bases with no gene match: 12. The CDR3 extends over 15 amino acids. Germline CDR1 is SGHTA and CDR2 is FQGTGA. DNA of the CDR3: TGTGCCAGCAGCTCCTCCGGGACTAGCGGAGACGGACAGTACTTC. Encoded protein: CASSSSGTSGDGQYF. Full variable domain (missing parts from reference TRBV7-3 and TRBJ2-7): GAGVSQTPSNKVTEKGKYVELRCDPISGHTALYWYRQSLGQGPEFLIYFQGTGAADDSGLPNDRFFAVRPEGSVSTLKIQRTERGDSAVYLCASSSSGTSGDGQYFGPGTRLTVT.

The rearrangement joins TRBV7-9 to TRBJ2-2; D is uncertain. CDR3 length: 12 amino acids. The V gene's germline CDR1 is SEHNR and CDR2 FQNEAQ (reference sequence). Trimming cost V 5 bases and J 6 bases, with 7 bases left between them. The CDR3 reads CASSPGPGELFF. The CDR3 DNA reads TGTGCCAGCAGCCCCGGCCCCGGGGAGCTGTTTTTT.

The DNA of the CDR3 is TGTGCCTCCGGGGGTGGCGGGGAGCTGTTTTTT. This codes for CASGGGGELFF. This chain joins TRBV19 and TRBJ2-2; a possible D gene is TRBD2 (6 bases). CDR3 length: 11 residues. With 11 bases removed from V and 7 bases from J, the gap between germline ends came to 11 bases. From germline, CDR1 is LNHDA and CDR2 SQIVND (reference sequence).

The gene calls are TRBV19 and TRBJ1-3, with a possible D match to TRBD1 (5 bases). With 5 bases removed from V and 4 bases from J, the gap between germline ends came to 9 bases. Per the germline V gene, CDR1 is LNHDA and CDR2 is SQIVND (reference sequence). The CDR3 covers 13 residues. The chain's CDR3 is CASSYRQGNTIYF. CDR3 nucleotides: TGTGCCAGTAGTTACCGACAGGGAAACACCATATATTTT.

This clone showed up just once. This rearrangement joins TRBV19 to TRBJ1-3; the D gene is possibly TRBD1 (5 bases). CDR1 and CDR2 (germline): LNHDA, SQIVND (reference sequence). The CDR3 loop spans 14 amino acids. The V end was cut by 8 bases, the J end by 0 bases, with 11 bases between. CDR3 protein: CASHWGGSGNTIYF. The CDR3 DNA follows: TGTGCCAGTCACTGGGGCGGCTCTGGAAACACCATATATTTT.

The rearrangement uses TRBV2 and TRBJ2-7; D unresolved. The CDR3 consists of 13 residues. V was shortened by 3 bases and J by 2 bases, with 8 bases between the two germline ends. Germline CDR1 and CDR2: SNHLY and FYNNEI. The CDR3 sequence is CASSDGLTYEQYF. In DNA form, the CDR3 reads TGTGCCAGCAGTGACGGGCTCACCTACGAGCAGTACTTC.